Below, 30 T cell receptor beta chains from the same sample are listed, as sequenced in a study of chemoradiotherapy in HPV16-positive cancers. Generated by immunoSEQ multiplex PCR, the TCRdb table keeps only in-frame clones and is missing some. The data show 3,000 to 4,000 clones, with 60% to 80% seen just once and 16% held by the top ten. The sample was collected from a patient who underwent chemoradiotherapy. Source of these receptors: a human donor with HPV-associated anogenital cancer.

The genes are TRBV7-3 and TRBJ2-7, with 7 bases aligning to TRBD1. J was trimmed by 5 bases and V by 5 bases; bases with no gene match: 9. Germline lookup yields CDR1 SGHTA and CDR2 FQGTGA. This CDR3 is 14 amino acids long. CDR3 sequence (DNA): TGTGCCAGCAGCCCGTCGACAGGGTCCCACGAGCAGTACTTC. Translation gives CASSPSTGSHEQYF.

The chain recombines TRBV16 with TRBJ1-6; 7 bases match TRBD1. The CDR3 loop spans 15 amino acids. J lost 10 bases, V lost 8 bases, and 14 bases had no gene match. CDR1 is KGHSY, CDR2 FQNENV, per germline. CDR3 DNA sequence: TGTGCCAGCCTTTCCCTGCAGGGGGTAGGGTCACCCCTCCACTTT. Translating gives CASLSLQGVGSPLHF.

The V and J genes are TRBV4-3 and TRBJ1-6; no clear D. Trimming shortened V by 6 bases and J by 10 bases, and 13 bases separated the two germline ends. The CDR3 extends over 13 amino acids. CDR1 LGHNA and CDR2 YSLEER come from the germline V gene. In DNA form, the CDR3 reads TGCGCCAGCAGGCTCGATCAGAGATCACCCCTCCACTTT. It is translated as CASRLDQRSPLHF.

The J gene is TRBJ2-7, the V gene TRBV19; 8 positions match TRBD2. V dropped 6 bases and J dropped 4; count of bases not matched to a gene: 8. The CDR3 has 14 amino acids. Germline V CDR1 and CDR2: LNHDA, SQIVND (reference sequence). Here the CDR3 reads CASSLTGGVYEQYF. The CDR3 coding sequence is TGTGCCAGTAGCCTGACGGGAGGGGTTTACGAGCAGTACTTC.

V usage is TRBV7-8 and J usage is TRBJ1-4; tentative D call: TRBD1 (6 bases). CDR3 length equals 20 residues. V was cut by 1 base and J by 0 bases, with 21 bases left in between. In germline, CDR1 is SGHVS, CDR2 FQNEAQ. CDR3 DNA sequence: TGTGCCAGCAGCTTAGTGGCCGCAGGGGCGTTGGAGGCAACTAATGAAAAACTGTTTTTT. Its translation: CASSLVAAGALEATNEKLFF. The whole variable domain, remainder taken from reference TRBV7-8 and TRBJ1-4, is GAGVSQSPRYKVAKRGQDVALRCDPISGHVSLFWYQQALGQGPEFLTYFQNEAQLDKSGLPSDRFFAERPEGSVSTLKIQRTQQEDSAVYLCASSLVAAGALEATNEKLFFGSGTQLSVL.

This sequence joins TRBV18 and TRBJ2-1, with TRBD2 matching over 7 bases. There are 14 residues in the CDR3. Unmatched junction bases numbered 7, after V lost 6 bases and J lost 5 bases. The germline V gene has CDR1 KGHSH and CDR2 LQKENI. CDR3 amino acids: CASSPVAGDNEQFF. As DNA, the CDR3 is TGTGCCAGCTCCCCCGTGGCGGGGGACAATGAGCAGTTCTTC.

In its sample, this clone is large. Written as DNA, the CDR3 is TGTGCCAGCAGTTTAGATATGGGGAACACCGGGGAGCTGTTTTTT. It encodes CASSLDMGNTGELFF. The V and J genes are TRBV28 and TRBJ2-2; D is uncertain. CDR1 is MDHEN, CDR2 SYDVKM, per germline. V was shortened by 2 bases and J by 1 base, with 8 bases between the two germline ends. The CDR3 loop spans 15 amino acids.

V is TRBV11-2 and J is TRBJ2-1; D is unresolved. The ends were cut back, 1 base at V and 8 bases at J, with 15 bases in the middle. This CDR3 is 15 amino acids long. CDR1 SGHAT and CDR2 FQNNGV come from the germline V gene. DNA of the CDR3: TGTGCCAGCAGCTTAGGAGGCAGCCCAAGGGATGAGCAGTTCTTC. Its translation: CASSLGGSPRDEQFF. Using reference TRBV11-2 and TRBJ2-1 for the parts outside the CDR3, the full variable domain is EAGVAQSPRYKIIEKRQSVAFWCNPISGHATLYWYQQILGQGPKLLIQFQNNGVVDDSQLPKDRFSAERLKGVDSTLKIQPAKLEDSAVYLCASSLGGSPRDEQFFGPGTRLTVL.

This clone was recorded only once. This rearrangement joins TRBV7-9 to TRBJ1-1, with a possible D match to TRBD1 (6 bases). Germline V lookup: CDR1 SEHNR, CDR2 FQNEAQ (reference sequence). The CDR3 is 14 amino acids. V was clipped by 5 bases and J by 5 bases, with 15 bases between them. CDR3 DNA sequence: TGTGCCAGCAGCCTTCTGGGGGCCGGAACTGAAGCTTTCTTT. It is translated as CASSLLGAGTEAFF.

This clone was picked up one time. The rearrangement joins TRBV28 to TRBJ1-5; D unclear. Germline CDR1 reads MDHEN; CDR2 reads SYDVKM. This CDR3 contains 16 residues. V was cut by 8 bases and J by 0 bases, with 17 bases left in between. The CDR3 region is CASFNRPGNSNQPQHF. DNA of the CDR3: TGTGCCAGCTTTAATCGCCCCGGGAATAGCAATCAGCCCCAGCATTTT.

CDR3 DNA: TGTGCCAGCAGGGACGGGTTCTCTGGGGCCAACGTCCTGACTTTC. This codes for CASRDGFSGANVLTF. The V gene is TRBV6-6, the J gene TRBJ2-6; D not certain. V was cut by 6 bases and J by 0 bases, with 9 bases left in between. Looked up from germline, CDR1 is MNHNY and CDR2 is SVGAGI (reference sequence). CDR3 length: 15 residues.

The chain recombines TRBV19 with TRBJ1-1; D might be TRBD1 (5 bases). V lost 3 bases to trimming and J lost 6 bases, with 8 bases between them. The germline CDR1 and CDR2 sequences are LNHDA and SQIVND (reference sequence). This CDR3 is 12 amino acids long. The DNA for the CDR3 is TGTGCCAGTAGTATGGGACGGCCTGAAGCTTTCTTT. It encodes CASSMGRPEAFF.

J is TRBJ1-1 and V is TRBV10-3; D unclear. The CDR3 is made up of 16 amino acids. The germline CDR1 and CDR2 sequences are ENHRY and SYGVKD. The V end lost 4 bases, the J end lost 2 bases, and 17 bases lay between the germline ends. The CDR3 bases are TGTGCCATCAGTGTTGGGAAGGCCAGGATTAACACTGAAGCTTTCTTT. This encodes CAISVGKARINTEAFF.

V is TRBV7-8 and J is TRBJ1-6; D is undetermined. Germline CDR1 reads SGHVS; CDR2 reads FQNEAQ. The V end was cut by 6 bases, the J end by 10 bases, with 10 bases between. CDR3 size: 12 residues. In nucleotides, the CDR3 is TGTGCCAGCAGTTTTCACGGGTCACCCCTCCACTTT. As protein: CASSFHGSPLHF.

This chain uses TRBV7-8 with TRBJ1-2; possible D gene TRBD1, 6 bases. This CDR3 has 19 residues. Germline V gene data show CDR1 as SGHVS and CDR2 as FQNEAQ. The V end was cut by 1 base, the J end by 2 bases, with 23 bases between. CDR3 sequence reads: CASSLERFRTEVENYGYTF. The CDR3 DNA reads as TGTGCCAGCAGCTTAGAACGGTTCAGGACAGAAGTCGAGAACTATGGCTACACCTTC.

In DNA, the CDR3 is TGTGCCAGCAGCTTAGCAGAGGGTAATGGCTACACCTTC. It translates to CASSLAEGNGYTF. The V gene is TRBV11-1, the J gene TRBJ1-2; no definite D call. V was shortened by 0 bases and J by 6 bases, with 8 bases between the two germline ends. Germline V gives CDR1 SGHAT, CDR2 FQDESV (reference sequence). The CDR3 sequence is 13 residues long.

The V call is TRBV5-5, the J call TRBJ2-7, with 7 bases matching TRBD2. Germline lookup yields CDR1 SGHKS and CDR2 YYEKEE (reference sequence). Trimming cost V 0 bases and J 6 bases; bases outside gene matches: 6. This CDR3 has 14 amino acids. This CDR3 is CASSLELAYGEQYF. In nucleotides, the CDR3 is TGTGCCAGCAGCTTGGAACTAGCGTATGGCGAGCAGTACTTC.

The rearrangement joins TRBV6-5 to TRBJ1-2, with 9 bases lining up with TRBD1. Germline-derived CDR1 and CDR2 are MNHEY and SVGAGI. The junction had 3 bases not matched to a gene; V was cut back by 0 bases and J by 7 bases. The CDR3 covers 14 residues. Written as DNA, the CDR3 is TGTGCCAGCAGTTACTCGAACAGGGGGCCTGGCTACACCTTC. Translating it yields CASSYSNRGPGYTF.

This chain uses TRBV9 with TRBJ2-1, with TRBD2 matching 12 bases. Germline V gene data show CDR1 as SGDLS and CDR2 as YYNGEE. V lost 3 bases, J lost 9 bases, and 7 bases stayed unmatched. The CDR3 contains 15 residues. The CDR3 DNA sequence: TGTGCCAGCAGCGCGACTAGCGGGGGCCGGGGTGAGCAGTTCTTC. Its translation: CASSATSGGRGEQFF.

J is TRBJ2-1 and V is TRBV19; 7 bases line up with TRBD1. The CDR3 covers 13 residues. Germline-derived CDR1 and CDR2 are LNHDA and SQIVND (reference sequence). The J segment lost 9 bases and the V segment lost 8 bases, leaving 10 bases of the junction unmatched. The CDR3 here is CASSRQGESEQFF. The CDR3 DNA follows: TGTGCCAGTTCCCGACAGGGAGAGAGTGAGCAGTTCTTC.

About this clone: An end of the junction differs from the germline gene, which may be a read error. This rearrangement joins TRBV7-7 to TRBJ2-6, with D possibly matching TRBD1 (5 bases). The CDR3 totals 16 residues. Per germline, CDR1 SSHAT and CDR2 FNYEAQ (reference sequence). CDR3 loop: CASSLLQGGGANVLTF. CDR3 DNA sequence: TGTGCTAGCAGCCTCCTCCAGGGTGGTGGGGCCAACGTCCTGACTTTC.

The chain couples TRBV28 to TRBJ1-5; D is possibly TRBD1 (5 bases). Germline V gene sequence: CDR1 MDHEN, CDR2 SYDVKM. V was clipped by 2 bases and J by 2 bases, with 13 bases between them. This CDR3 comprises 16 residues. CDR3 bases: TGTGCCAGCAGTTTACTAGGGACCGTGGGCAATCAGCCCCAGCATTTT. Its translation: CASSLLGTVGNQPQHF.

The rearrangement uses TRBV7-6 and TRBJ1-1, with D uncertain. CDR1 is SGHVS and CDR2 is FNYEAQ in the germline V gene. The CDR3 has 15 amino acids. V lost 1 base and J lost 2, with 11 bases in between. As DNA, the CDR3 is TGTGCCAGCAGCTTAGGGGCTTCGGGCAACACTGAAGCTTTCTTT. It encodes CASSLGASGNTEAFF. The full variable domain, with the rest looked up from reference TRBV7-6 and TRBJ1-1, is GAGVSQSPRYKVTKRGQDVALRCDPISGHVSLYWYRQALGQGPEFLTYFNYEAQQDKSGLPNDRFSAERPEGSISTLTIQRTEQRDSAMYRCASSLGASGNTEAFFGQGTRLTVV.

The chain carries TRBV7-2 and TRBJ1-2, with D possibly matching TRBD1 (6 bases). Trimming stripped 4 bases from V and 4 bases from J, with 22 bases between. Germline-derived CDR1 and CDR2 are SGHTA and FQGNSA. This CDR3 has 17 residues. CDR3 sequence reads: CASSSGGGSRDLYGYTF. Here the CDR3 DNA reads TGTGCCAGCAGCTCCGGGGGGGGCAGCCGGGACCTCTATGGCTACACCTTC.

This clone was counted a few times. V is TRBV18 and J is TRBJ1-1; D might be TRBD1 (6 bases). The V end lost 4 bases, the J end lost 1 base, and 10 bases lay between the germline ends. CDR1 is KGHSH and CDR2 is LQKENI in the germline V gene. The CDR3 contains 14 residues. The CDR3: CASSQMGQNTEAFF. The CDR3 coding sequence is TGTGCCAGCTCACAAATGGGACAGAACACTGAAGCTTTCTTT. The full variable domain, in which reference TRBV18 and TRBJ1-1 provide the parts outside the CDR3, is NAGVMQNPRHLVRRRGQEARLRCSPMKGHSHVYWYRQLPEEGLKFMVYLQKENIIDESGMPKERFSAEFPKEGPSILRIQQVVRGDSAAYFCASSQMGQNTEAFFGQGTRLTVV.

This clone was observed a single time. The CDR3 DNA is TGTGCCAGCAGCCCAGCGTACAGGGGAGGGACTTACAATGAGCAGTTCTTC. Residues: CASSPAYRGGTYNEQFF. The chain uses TRBV11-2 and TRBJ2-1; D tentatively reads TRBD1 or TRBD2 (7 bases each). Germline V CDR1 and CDR2: SGHAT, FQNNGV. Trimming took 5 bases from V and 4 from J, leaving 21 bases between them. This CDR3 comprises 17 residues. The full variable domain, completed using reference TRBV11-2 and TRBJ2-1, is EAGVAQSPRYKIIEKRQSVAFWCNPISGHATLYWYQQILGQGPKLLIQFQNNGVVDDSQLPKDRFSAERLKGVDSTLKIQPAKLEDSAVYLCASSPAYRGGTYNEQFFGPGTRLTVL.

The gene calls are TRBV5-1 and TRBJ2-3; no reliable D call. Germline CDR1 is SGHRS and CDR2 is YFSETQ. The CDR3 has 14 amino acids. V was pared by 0 bases and J by 4 bases, with 9 bases between. CDR3 residues: CASSLGLSADTQYF. In DNA form, the CDR3 reads TGCGCCAGCAGCTTGGGACTCTCCGCAGATACGCAGTATTTT.

The rearrangement joins TRBV5-8 to TRBJ2-3; 7 bases match TRBD1. The CDR3 runs 14 residues. Germline V gene lookup returns CDR1 SGHTS and CDR2 YDEGEE. The V and J ends lost 4 bases and 0 bases, in that order; junction bases with no gene match: 2. The CDR3 coding sequence is TGTGCCAGCAGCCCAGGGGGTAGCACAGATACGCAGTATTTT. It specifies CASSPGGSTDTQYF.

CDR3 loop: CASSLVALAGSTDTQYF. The CDR3 nucleotides read TGTGCCAGCAGCTTAGTGGCCCTAGCGGGGAGCACAGATACGCAGTATTTT. The chain recombines TRBV7-2 with TRBJ2-3; the match to TRBD2 covers 9 bases. Germline CDR1 and CDR2: SGHTA and FQGNSA. The CDR3 consists of 17 residues. J was trimmed by 0 bases and V by 1 base; bases with no gene match: 5.

DNA for the CDR3: TGTGCCAGCAGCAAGGACCTGAGGGACGTGAACACTGAAGCTTTCTTT. Amino acid sequence: CASSKDLRDVNTEAFF. The rearrangement joins TRBV9 to TRBJ1-1; possibly TRBD1 for D (5 bases). Germline V gene data show CDR1 as SGDLS and CDR2 as YYNGEE. Trimming took 4 bases from V and 0 from J, leaving 16 bases between them. The length of the CDR3 is 16 residues.